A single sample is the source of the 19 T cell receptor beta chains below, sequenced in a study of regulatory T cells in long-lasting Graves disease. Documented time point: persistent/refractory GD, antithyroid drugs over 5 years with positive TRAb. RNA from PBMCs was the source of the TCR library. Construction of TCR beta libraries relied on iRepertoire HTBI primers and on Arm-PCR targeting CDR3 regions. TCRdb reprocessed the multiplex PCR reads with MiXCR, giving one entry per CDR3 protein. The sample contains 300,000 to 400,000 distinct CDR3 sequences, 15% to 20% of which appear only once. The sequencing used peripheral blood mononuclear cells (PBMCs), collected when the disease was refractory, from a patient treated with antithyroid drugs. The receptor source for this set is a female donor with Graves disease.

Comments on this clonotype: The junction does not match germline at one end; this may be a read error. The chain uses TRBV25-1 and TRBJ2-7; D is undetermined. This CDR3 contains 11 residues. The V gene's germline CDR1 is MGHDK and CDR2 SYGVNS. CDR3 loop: CASSAGYEQHF. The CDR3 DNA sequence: TGTGCCAGCAGTGCCGGCTACGAGCAGCACTTC.

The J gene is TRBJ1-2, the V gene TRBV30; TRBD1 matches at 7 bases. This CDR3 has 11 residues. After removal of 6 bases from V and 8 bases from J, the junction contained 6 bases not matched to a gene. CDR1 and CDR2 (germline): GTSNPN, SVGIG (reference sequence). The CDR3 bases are TGTGCCTGCCAGACAGGGACCGGCTACACCTTC. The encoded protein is CACQTGTGYTF.

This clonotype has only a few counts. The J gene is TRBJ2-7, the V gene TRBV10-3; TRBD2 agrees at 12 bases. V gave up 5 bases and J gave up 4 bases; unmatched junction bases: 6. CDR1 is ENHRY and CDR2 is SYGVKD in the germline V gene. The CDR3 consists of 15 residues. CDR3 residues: CAISRLAGEGYEQYF. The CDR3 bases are TGTGCCATCAGTAGACTAGCGGGAGAGGGGTACGAGCAGTACTTC.

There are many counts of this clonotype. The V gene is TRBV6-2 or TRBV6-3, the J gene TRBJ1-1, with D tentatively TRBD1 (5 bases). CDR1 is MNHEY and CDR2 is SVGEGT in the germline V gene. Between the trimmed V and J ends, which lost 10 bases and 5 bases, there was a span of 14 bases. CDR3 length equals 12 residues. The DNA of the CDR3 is TGTGCCACACAGGTTCATACTACTGAAGCTTTCTTT. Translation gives CATQVHTTEAFF.

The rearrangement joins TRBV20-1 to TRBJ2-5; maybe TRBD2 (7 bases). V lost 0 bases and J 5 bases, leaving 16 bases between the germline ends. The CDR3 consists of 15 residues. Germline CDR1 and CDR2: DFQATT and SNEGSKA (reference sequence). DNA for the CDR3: TGCAGTGCTAGAGACGGGGGGCGCCCCGGGGAGACCCAGTACTTC. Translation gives CSARDGGRPGETQYF.

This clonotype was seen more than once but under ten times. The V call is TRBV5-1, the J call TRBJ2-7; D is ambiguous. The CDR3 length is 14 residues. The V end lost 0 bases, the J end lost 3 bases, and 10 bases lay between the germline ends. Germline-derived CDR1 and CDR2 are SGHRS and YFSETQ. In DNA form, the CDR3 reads TGCGCCAGCAGCTTGGCCGGCCTTAACTACGAGCAGTACTTC. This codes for CASSLAGLNYEQYF.

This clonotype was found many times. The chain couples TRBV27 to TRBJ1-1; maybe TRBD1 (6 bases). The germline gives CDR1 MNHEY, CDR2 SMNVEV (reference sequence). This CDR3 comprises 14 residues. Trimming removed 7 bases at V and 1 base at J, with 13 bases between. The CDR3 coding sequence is TGTGCCAGCAAACACAACAGGGAGAACACTGAAGCTTTCTTT. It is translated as CASKHNRENTEAFF.

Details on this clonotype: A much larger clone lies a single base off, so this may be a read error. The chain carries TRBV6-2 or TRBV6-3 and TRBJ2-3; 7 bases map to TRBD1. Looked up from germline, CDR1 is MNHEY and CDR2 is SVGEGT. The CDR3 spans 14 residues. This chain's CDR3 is CAGSSDRATDTQYF. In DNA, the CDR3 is TGTGCCGGCAGTTCCGACAGGGCCACAGATACGCAGTATTTT.

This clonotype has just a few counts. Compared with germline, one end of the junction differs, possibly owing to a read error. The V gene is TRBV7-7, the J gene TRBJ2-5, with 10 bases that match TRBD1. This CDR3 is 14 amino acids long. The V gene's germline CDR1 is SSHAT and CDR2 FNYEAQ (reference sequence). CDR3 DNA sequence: TGTGCTAGCAGCCGGGACAGGGGTCCGGAGACCCAGTACTTC. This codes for CASSRDRGPETQYF.

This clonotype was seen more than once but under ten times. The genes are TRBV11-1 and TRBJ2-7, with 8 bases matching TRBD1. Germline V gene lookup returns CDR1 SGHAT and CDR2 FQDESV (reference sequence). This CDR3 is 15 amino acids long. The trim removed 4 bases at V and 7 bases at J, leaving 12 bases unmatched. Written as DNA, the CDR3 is TGTGCCAGCAGCTCACTACGGACAGGGAAGGGGGAGCAGTACTTC. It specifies CASSSLRTGKGEQYF.

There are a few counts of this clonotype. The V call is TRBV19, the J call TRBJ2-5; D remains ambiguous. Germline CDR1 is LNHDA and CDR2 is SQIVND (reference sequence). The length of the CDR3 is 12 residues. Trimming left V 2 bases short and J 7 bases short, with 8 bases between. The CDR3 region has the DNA TGTGCCAGTAGTATACAAGGGTCGACCCAGTACTTC. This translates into CASSIQGSTQYF.

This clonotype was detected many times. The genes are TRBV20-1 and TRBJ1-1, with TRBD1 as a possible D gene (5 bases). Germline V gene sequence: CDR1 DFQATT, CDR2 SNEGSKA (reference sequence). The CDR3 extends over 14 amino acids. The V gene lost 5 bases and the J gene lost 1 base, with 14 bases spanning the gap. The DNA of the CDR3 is TGCAGTGCTCCCCGGGGCAACCAGAACACTGAAGCTTTCTTT. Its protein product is CSAPRGNQNTEAFF.

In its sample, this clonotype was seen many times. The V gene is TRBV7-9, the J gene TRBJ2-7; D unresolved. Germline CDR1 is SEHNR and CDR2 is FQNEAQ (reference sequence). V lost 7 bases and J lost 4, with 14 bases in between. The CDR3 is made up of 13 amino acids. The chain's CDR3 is CASNRALDYEQYF. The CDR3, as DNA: TGTGCCAGCAACCGGGCCCTTGATTACGAGCAGTACTTC.

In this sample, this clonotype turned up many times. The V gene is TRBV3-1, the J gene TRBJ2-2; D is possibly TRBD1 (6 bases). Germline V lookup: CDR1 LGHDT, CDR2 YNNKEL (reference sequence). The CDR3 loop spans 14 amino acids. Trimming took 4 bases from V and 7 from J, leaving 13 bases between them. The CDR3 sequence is CASSRGQMIGELFF. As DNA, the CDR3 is TGTGCCAGCAGCCGGGGGCAGATGATCGGGGAGCTGTTTTTT.

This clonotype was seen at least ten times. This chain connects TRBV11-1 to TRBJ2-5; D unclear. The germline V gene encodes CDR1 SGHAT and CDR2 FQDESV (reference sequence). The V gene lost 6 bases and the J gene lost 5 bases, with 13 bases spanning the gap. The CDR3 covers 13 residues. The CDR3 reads CASRPNGWETQYF. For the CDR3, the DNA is TGTGCCAGCAGACCAAACGGGTGGGAGACCCAGTACTTC. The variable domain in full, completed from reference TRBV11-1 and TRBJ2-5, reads EAEVAQSPRYKITEKSQAVAFWCDPISGHATLYWYRQILGQGPELLVQFQDESVVDDSQLPKDRFSAERLKGVDSTLKIQPAELGDSAMYLCASRPNGWETQYFGPGTRLLVL.

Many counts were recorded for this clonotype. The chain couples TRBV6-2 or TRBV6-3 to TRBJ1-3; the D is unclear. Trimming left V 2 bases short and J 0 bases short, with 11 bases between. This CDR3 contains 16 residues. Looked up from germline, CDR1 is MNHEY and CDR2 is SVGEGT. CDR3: CASSYRTGSSGNTIYF. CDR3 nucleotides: TGTGCCAGCAGTTACCGGACGGGAAGCTCTGGAAACACCATATATTTT.

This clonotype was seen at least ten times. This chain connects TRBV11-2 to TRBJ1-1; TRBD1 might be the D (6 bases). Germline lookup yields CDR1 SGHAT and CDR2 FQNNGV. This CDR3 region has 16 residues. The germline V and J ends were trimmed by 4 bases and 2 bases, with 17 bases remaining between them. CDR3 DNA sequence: TGTGCCAGCAGCTCCAGCTTTCGGGGGCCCAACACTGAAGCTTTCTTT. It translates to CASSSSFRGPNTEAFF.

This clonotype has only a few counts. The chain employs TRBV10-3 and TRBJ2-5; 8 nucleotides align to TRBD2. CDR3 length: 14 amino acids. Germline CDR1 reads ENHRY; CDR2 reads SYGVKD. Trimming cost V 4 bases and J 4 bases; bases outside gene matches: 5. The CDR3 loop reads CAISGTSGLETQYF. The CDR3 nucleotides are TGTGCCATCAGTGGAACTAGCGGACTAGAGACCCAGTACTTC.

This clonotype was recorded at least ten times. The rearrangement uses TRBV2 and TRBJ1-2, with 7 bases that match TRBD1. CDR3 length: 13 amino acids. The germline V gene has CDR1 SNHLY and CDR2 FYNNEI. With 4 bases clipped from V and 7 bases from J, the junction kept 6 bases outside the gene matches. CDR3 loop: CASSGDSAVGYTF. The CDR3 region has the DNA TGTGCCAGCAGTGGGGACAGCGCTGTTGGCTACACCTTC.